The 18 T cell receptor beta chains presented below share a single source sample, sequenced in a study of cytomegalovirus exposure and HLA in healthy donors. The PCR used 60 Vbeta and 13 Jbeta primers. TCRdb keeps only in-frame clones here, not all; method: immunoSEQ multiplex PCR. The data hold around 150,000 clones, with roughly three quarters observed a single time. Sequencing used PBMCs. Receptors originate from a young man in good health and CMV-seronegative.

The CDR3 DNA reads TGTGCCAGCGTGCCAGGGGGCGGGAGGGACAATGAGCAGTTCTTC. Amino acids: CASVPGGGRDNEQFF. The V and J genes are TRBV28 and TRBJ2-1; a weak D match, TRBD2 (9 bases). Between the trimmed V and J ends, which lost 8 bases and 5 bases, there was a span of 19 bases. CDR1 and CDR2 (germline): MDHEN, SYDVKM. The CDR3 runs to 15 residues.

Here the CDR3 DNA reads TGCGCCAGCAGCTCAGGGGGCGAGTTTTCCGAGCAGTACTTC. This sequence encodes CASSSGGEFSEQYF. V and J are TRBV5-1 and TRBJ2-7; 8 bases match TRBD1. The CDR3 spans 14 residues. Germline V lookup: CDR1 SGHRS, CDR2 YFSETQ. The V and J ends lost 3 bases and 6 bases, in that order; junction bases with no gene match: 8.

CDR3 loop: CASSQQGLWEKLFF. The DNA for the CDR3 is TGCGCCAGCAGCCAACAGGGGCTTTGGGAAAAACTGTTTTTT. The V gene is TRBV5-1, the J gene TRBJ1-4; 7 bases are a match to TRBD1. This CDR3 is built from 14 residues. Germline values: CDR1 SGHRS, CDR2 YFSETQ. V gave up 4 bases and J gave up 8 bases; unmatched junction bases: 8.

J is TRBJ2-1 and V is TRBV19; D might be TRBD2 (5 bases). The CDR3 length is 11 residues. Germline CDR1 and CDR2: LNHDA and SQIVND (reference sequence). Trimming stripped 4 bases from V and 10 bases from J, with 8 bases between. This CDR3 is CASSTLAEQFF. In DNA form, the CDR3 reads TGTGCCAGTAGTACGTTAGCGGAGCAGTTCTTC.

The chain couples TRBV9 to TRBJ1-6, with D hard to call. CDR1 is SGDLS and CDR2 is YYNGEE in the germline V gene. The CDR3 length is 13 residues. Trimming pared 3 bases from V and 6 bases from J, leaving 7 bases between. CDR3 sequence reads: CASSAVLNSPLHF. CDR3 nucleotide sequence: TGTGCCAGCAGCGCCGTACTTAATTCACCCCTCCACTTT.

This clone was detected a few times. The rearrangement uses TRBV28 and TRBJ2-7; 7 bases agree with TRBD1. With V trimmed by 1 base and J by 5 bases, 8 bases remained unmatched. CDR3 length: 15 residues. Germline CDR1 and CDR2: MDHEN and SYDVKM. CDR3 DNA sequence: TGTGCCAGCAGTTTATATGCAGGGACAGAGGACGAGCAGTACTTC. Protein sequence: CASSLYAGTEDEQYF.

V and J are TRBV28 and TRBJ2-7; TRBD1 matches at 9 bases. This CDR3 region has 15 residues. V lost 6 bases to trimming and J lost 0 bases; unmatched junction nucleotides: 6. In germline, CDR1 is MDHEN, CDR2 SYDVKM. Here the CDR3 DNA reads TGTGCCAGCAGCCACCGGGACAGGGCCTCCTACGAGCAGTACTTC. It yields the protein CASSHRDRASYEQYF.

The chain employs TRBV27 and TRBJ1-3; tentative D call: TRBD1 (6 bases). Between the trimmed V and J ends, which lost 5 bases and 4 bases, there was a span of 12 bases. CDR1 is MNHEY, CDR2 SMNVEV, per germline (reference sequence). The CDR3 contains 14 residues. The CDR3 spells CASSLRGSGNTIYF. CDR3 DNA: TGTGCCAGCAGTCTCAGGGGTAGCGGAAACACCATATATTTT.

This clone was seen more than once but under ten times. The rearrangement uses TRBV4-1 and TRBJ1-5; D is possibly TRBD1 (5 bases). Between the trimmed V and J ends, which lost 0 bases and 2 bases, there was a span of 8 bases. This CDR3 region has 15 residues. Germline V gene lookup returns CDR1 MGHRA and CDR2 YSYEKL. The CDR3 here is CASSQDPGGNQPQHF. The CDR3 DNA reads as TGCGCCAGCAGCCAAGACCCGGGGGGCAATCAGCCCCAGCATTTT.

V gene TRBV25-1 combines with J gene TRBJ2-7; 10 positions agree with TRBD2. V shed 3 bases, J shed 7 bases, and the junction held 6 bases outside the gene matches. Germline-derived CDR1 and CDR2 are MGHDK and SYGVNS. The CDR3 covers 14 residues. CDR3 DNA: TGTGCCAGCAGTGACGCTAGCGGGAGATGGGAGCAGTACTTC. It codes for CASSDASGRWEQYF.

This chain uses TRBV27 with TRBJ2-1; D ambiguous. Deletions cut 5 bases from V and 0 bases from J, with 11 bases between. This CDR3 is built from 15 residues. Germline values: CDR1 MNHEY, CDR2 SMNVEV (reference sequence). Here the CDR3 reads CASSKTRSSYNEQFF. The CDR3 region has the DNA TGTGCCAGCAGTAAGACCCGGAGCTCCTACAATGAGCAGTTCTTC.

CDR3 protein: CAINEQGAPNEQFF. In DNA form, the CDR3 reads TGTGCCATCAATGAACAGGGGGCGCCCAATGAGCAGTTCTTC. The V call is TRBV10-3, the J call TRBJ2-1, with 9 bases that match TRBD1. With V trimmed by 7 bases and J by 6 bases, 7 bases remained unmatched. This CDR3 region has 14 residues. Germline assignment: CDR1 ENHRY and CDR2 SYGVKD.

With respect to this clone: Other DNA sequences of this sample code for an identical CDR3. V and J are TRBV19 and TRBJ1-1, with 7 bases fitting TRBD1. Germline loops: CDR1 LNHDA, CDR2 SQIVND (reference sequence). The CDR3 is made up of 13 amino acids. V lost 6 bases to trimming and J lost 2 bases; unmatched junction nucleotides: 3. As DNA, the CDR3 is TGTGCCAGTAGGGACAGGCCAAACACTGAAGCTTTCTTT. This sequence encodes CASRDRPNTEAFF.

This clone was counted a few times. This chain connects TRBV30 to TRBJ1-1; 8 bases match TRBD1. Germline V gene lookup returns CDR1 GTSNPN and CDR2 SVGIG (reference sequence). The junction had 2 bases not matched to a gene; V was cut back by 3 bases and J by 8 bases. This CDR3 contains 11 residues. The CDR3 loop is CAWRDRVEAFF. CDR3 in DNA: TGTGCCTGGAGGGACAGGGTAGAAGCTTTCTTT.

This rearrangement joins TRBV4-1 to TRBJ2-5; 11 positions agree with TRBD2. CDR1 and CDR2 (germline): MGHRA, YSYEKL. The length of the CDR3 is 16 residues. V shed 1 base and J 3 bases; nucleotides not matched to a gene: 4. The CDR3 protein is CASSQVLLAGEETQYF. The CDR3 nucleotides read TGCGCCAGCAGCCAAGTGCTACTAGCGGGAGAAGAGACCCAGTACTTC.

Only a few counts were recorded for this clone. CDR3 in amino acids: CASSEGGQGWNVLTF. In DNA, the CDR3 is TGTGCCAGCAGTGAGGGGGGACAGGGTTGGAACGTCCTGACTTTC. The chain combines TRBV2 with TRBJ2-6; 9 nucleotides line up with TRBD1. V lost 3 bases to trimming and J lost 10 bases; unmatched junction nucleotides: 7. Germline assignment: CDR1 SNHLY and CDR2 FYNNEI. CDR3 size: 15 residues.

The genes are TRBV19 and TRBJ1-1; 9 bases map to TRBD1. The germline V gene has CDR1 LNHDA and CDR2 SQIVND (reference sequence). After removal of 10 bases from V and 2 bases from J, the junction contained 5 bases not matched to a gene. This CDR3 has 13 amino acids. DNA of the CDR3: TGTGCCACCAAAACAGGGGGCAACACTGAAGCTTTCTTT. It is translated as CATKTGGNTEAFF.

The V call is TRBV27, the J call TRBJ1-4; no clear D gene. Germline CDR1 reads MNHEY; CDR2 reads SMNVEV (reference sequence). The CDR3 consists of 17 residues. Trimming removed 5 bases at V and 0 bases at J, with 16 bases between. CDR3: CASSRQLGLATNEKLFF. The DNA of the CDR3 is TGTGCCAGCAGTCGCCAACTCGGACTTGCAACTAATGAAAAACTGTTTTTT.